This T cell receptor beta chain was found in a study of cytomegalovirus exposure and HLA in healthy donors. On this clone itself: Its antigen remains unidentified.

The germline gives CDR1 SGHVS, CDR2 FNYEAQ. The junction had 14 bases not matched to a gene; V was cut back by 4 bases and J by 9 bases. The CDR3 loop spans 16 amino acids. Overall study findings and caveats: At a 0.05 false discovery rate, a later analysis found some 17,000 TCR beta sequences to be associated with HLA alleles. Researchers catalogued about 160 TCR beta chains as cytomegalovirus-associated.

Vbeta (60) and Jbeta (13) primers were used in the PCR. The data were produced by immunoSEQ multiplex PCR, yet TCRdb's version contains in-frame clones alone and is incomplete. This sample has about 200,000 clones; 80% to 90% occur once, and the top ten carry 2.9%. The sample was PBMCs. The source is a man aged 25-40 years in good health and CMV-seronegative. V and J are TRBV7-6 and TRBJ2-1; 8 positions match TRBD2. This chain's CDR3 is CASSSGAGTSHGEQFF. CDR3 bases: TGTGCCAGCAGCTCGGGCGCCGGGACTAGTCATGGTGAGCAGTTCTTC.